These T cell receptor beta chains were read from a single sample in a study of human thymus T cells. Sequencing used immunoSEQ multiplex PCR; TCRdb keeps in-frame clones, though not all of them. The table records roughly 130,000 clones, around 94% of them present only once. Sequencing used thymus tissue. Receptors were obtained from a boy under two years old with a congenital heart defect but otherwise immunologically healthy. Each CDR3 is given with its conserved first and last residue. The D gene is left open where the match is weak. Clone size appears in some rows only: once, few, many, or a class for an expanded clone.

TRBD2	TRBV30	-	TRBJ2-5	TGTGCCTGGAGTCTACGGTACGGGGGGCAAGAGACCCAGTACTTC	CAWSLRYGGQETQYF
-	TRBV18	-	TRBJ2-6	TGTGCCAGCTCACCAGGGAGGTCTGGGGGGGCCAACGTCCTGACTTTC	CASSPGRSGGANVLTF
TRBD2	TRBV7-2	-	TRBJ2-3	TGTGCCAGCAGCTCCCAGAGCGCGGGGGGGCGGGTGGATACGCAGTATTTT	CASSSQSAGGRVDTQYF
-	TRBV27	-	TRBJ2-7	TGTGCCAGCAGTTGGGTAGGTGGGCGCGAGCAGTACTTC	CASSWVGGREQYF
-	TRBV28	-	TRBJ1-3	TGTGCCAGCAGATCACAGGGAACTGGAAACACCATATATTTT	CASRSQGTGNTIYF
-	TRBV6-1	once	TRBJ2-5	TGTGCCAGCAGTGAATCCCCGGGTCGGGAGACCCAGTACTTC	CASSESPGRETQYF
-	TRBV30	-	TRBJ2-2	TGTGCCTGGAGTGTTCAGTCGGCAGGGAGGCGTACCGGGGAGCTGTTTTTT	CAWSVQSAGRRTGELFF
-	TRBV28	few	TRBJ1-6	TGTGCCAGTTCCAGGGGAGAGAGTATGGGGATGCTCCACTTT	CASSRGESMGMLHF
TRBD1	TRBV28	-	TRBJ2-5	TGTGCCAGCAGTCCGCCCGGGACAGCTCAAGAGACCCAGTACTTC	CASSPPGTAQETQYF
-	TRBV7-8	-	TRBJ2-3	TGTGCCAGCAGCCCGTCCACCGACCCCCAACCGGTCACAGATACGCAGTATTTT	CASSPSTDPQPVTDTQYF
TRBD1	TRBV11-1	-	TRBJ2-2	TGTGCCAGCAGCTGGTCAGACAGGGATGGGACCGGGGAGCTGTTTTTT	CASSWSDRDGTGELFF
-	TRBV27	-	TRBJ2-3	TGTGCCAGCAACCCCCTGGGGGGGGCCCCAGATACGCAGTATTTT	CASNPLGGAPDTQYF
-	TRBV5-6	-	TRBJ1-1	TGTGCCAGCAGGGAATCTCAGGGATCTGAAGCTTTCTTT	CASRESQGSEAFF
-	TRBV28	-	TRBJ1-2	TGTGCCAGCAGTTTGCCCGGAGGCTACACCTTC	CASSLPGGYTF